A selection of T cell receptor beta chains follows, all from one sample in a study of T cells expressing NK-cell markers. TCRdb reanalyzed the 5' RACE reads and collapses them to one entry per CDR3 protein, without DNA. The sample data list 400,000 to 550,000 distinct CDR3 sequences. Material: blood T cells: a sorted CD56 or NKG2C T cell subset, CD4+ or CD8+ T cells, or bulk PBMC T cells (not recorded which). Every receptor here comes from a woman between 18 and 70 years old in good health. CDR3s include the opening cysteine and the closing phenylalanine or tryptophan. Each record gives: V gene, J gene, CDR3 protein.

V gene: TRBV27; J gene: TRBJ2-5; CDR3 protein: CASTQGEGQAFKETQYF
V gene: TRBV29-1; J gene: TRBJ1-5; CDR3 protein: CSAAGQGDQPQHF
V gene: TRBV19; J gene: TRBJ2-2; CDR3 protein: CASSMSGAKGELFF
V gene: TRBV29-1; J gene: TRBJ2-5; CDR3 protein: CSVGMTSGGVQETQYF
V gene: TRBV4-3; J gene: TRBJ2-4; CDR3 protein: CASSQLTPGGGYGKNIQYF
V gene: TRBV20-1; J gene: TRBJ2-1; CDR3 protein: CSAPELLGDEQFF
V gene: TRBV6-1; J gene: TRBJ2-3; CDR3 protein: CASSPYSTTDTQYF
V gene: TRBV7-3; J gene: TRBJ2-3; CDR3 protein: CASSFGRTDTQYF
V gene: TRBV20-1; J gene: TRBJ1-1; CDR3 protein: CSASDRDLTEAFF
V gene: TRBV20-1; J gene: TRBJ2-1; CDR3 protein: CSARGGWGIEQFF
V gene: TRBV7-7; J gene: TRBJ2-3; CDR3 protein: CASSFGTGRTDTQYF
V gene: TRBV3-1; J gene: TRBJ2-3; CDR3 protein: CASSPSRDGNTDTQYF
V gene: TRBV18; J gene: TRBJ1-3; CDR3 protein: CASSPPLRTALSGNTIYF
V gene: TRBV10-1; J gene: TRBJ2-3; CDR3 protein: CASSEGGASTDTQYF
V gene: TRBV6-1; J gene: TRBJ2-5; CDR3 protein: CASRSQLAGGRETQYF
V gene: TRBV12-3/TRBV12-4; J gene: TRBJ2-6; CDR3 protein: CASGWGQGVSGANVLTF